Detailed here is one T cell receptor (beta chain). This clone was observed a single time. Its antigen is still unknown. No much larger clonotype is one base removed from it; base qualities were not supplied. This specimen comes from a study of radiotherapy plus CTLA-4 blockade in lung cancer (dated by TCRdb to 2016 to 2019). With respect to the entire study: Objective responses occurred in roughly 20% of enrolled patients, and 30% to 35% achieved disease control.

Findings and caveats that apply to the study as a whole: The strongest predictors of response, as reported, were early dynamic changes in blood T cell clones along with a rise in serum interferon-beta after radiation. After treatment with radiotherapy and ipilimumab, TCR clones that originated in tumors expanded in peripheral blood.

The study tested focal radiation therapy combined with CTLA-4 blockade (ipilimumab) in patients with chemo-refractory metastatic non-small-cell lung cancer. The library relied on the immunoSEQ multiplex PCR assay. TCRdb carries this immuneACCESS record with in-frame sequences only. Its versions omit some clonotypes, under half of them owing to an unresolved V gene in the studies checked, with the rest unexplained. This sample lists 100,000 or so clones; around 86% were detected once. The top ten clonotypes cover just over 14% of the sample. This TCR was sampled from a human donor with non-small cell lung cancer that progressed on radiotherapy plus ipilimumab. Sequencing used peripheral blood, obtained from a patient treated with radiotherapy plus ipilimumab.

CDR3 protein: CASSWDSEGQPQHF. In nucleotides, the sequence is TGTGCCAGCAGCTGGGACAGCGAGGGTCAGCCCCAGCATTTT. The chain is made from TRBV5-5 and TRBJ1-5; 7 bases in the junction line up with TRBD1. At the junction V is shortened by 3 bases and J by 6 bases; bases outside the gene matches: 6. The germline V gene (reference sequence) sets CDR1 to SGHKS and CDR2 to YYEKEE. From its cysteine to its phenylalanine, the CDR3 spans 14 amino acids. This entry keeps only the CDR3 DNA: 42 bases, framed from base 1. Extended through the reference TRBV5-5 and TRBJ1-5 proteins, this CDR3 yields the full variable domain: DAGVTQSPTHLIKTRGQQVTLRCSPISGHKSVSWYQQVLGQGPQFIFQYYEKEERGRGNFPDRFSARQFPNYSSELNVNALLLGDSALYLCASSWDSEGQPQHFGDGTRLSIL.